This T cell receptor (beta chain) is drawn from a study of blood T cell repertoires in COVID-19 (dated by TCRdb to 2018 to 2020). At the level of the whole study: Collaborator samples came from the United States, Italy and Spain and covered acute and convalescent phases of COVID-19. Where available, HLA class I and class II types were taken from metadata supplied by the sample provider and were not determined by assay-based typing. Sample metadata almost always included a de-identified subject ID, COVID-19 status, age in years and sex. Subjects who had been exposed to COVID-19, were actively infected with it, or had recovered from it provided the deeply sampled blood TCRbeta repertoires that made up the dataset. A freely available public database, intended as a resource for researchers studying the immune response to SARS-CoV-2, is where the repertoires were released. Samples came from the ongoing ImmuneRACE study (first 160 participants) plus 1,254 subjects from 6 global collaborators. The material from the prospective study consisted of cDNA or gDNA derived from T cells, B-cell-depleted T cells, or PBMCs. Results and caveats for the whole study, not just this receptor: The quantity of clinical and demographic metadata differed by source and by participant and was supplied without curation.

Reading the germline V gene gives CDR1 SGHTA and CDR2 FQGNSA. The CDR3 runs 13 amino acids, cysteine and phenylalanine included. The CDR3 DNA has 39 bases and is translated from base 1. Cut back by 2 bases and 7 bases, the V and J ends lie 11 bases apart. The sample holds one count of this clone. Its antigen is currently not known. No clone much larger than this one lies a single base away; base qualities are absent. The immunoSEQ Assay, a bias-controlled multiplex PCR, was used to amplify TCRbeta CDR3 regions from genomic DNA. Per the original workflow: The number of nucleated cells in each sample was estimated from the amplification of reference gene primers within the assay. Sequence reads were collapsed and filtered to measure the absolute abundance of every unique TCRbeta CDR3 rearrangement. For each sample, productive Simpson clonality was calculated by taking the square root of Simpson's diversity index across productive rearrangements. The table was pulled from immuneACCESS by TCRdb, which kept in-frame rearrangements only. Such tables lose some clones; where checked, under half of the loss comes from unresolved V genes, and the rest has no known cause. Clone size and V and J calls were adopted from that table, with D and trimming inferred from the DNA. The sample yields about 120,000 clones; 80% were counted once. In total, the top ten clones hold about a sixth of the sample.

Whole blood was collected in K2EDTA tubes by collaborating institutions according to the institutions' own protocols. For TCRbeta analysis, collaborators shipped samples in one of three forms: frozen whole blood, isolated PBMCs, or DNA extracted from either of those sample types. The receptor chain draws on TRBV7-2 and TRBJ1-1, with TRBD1 tentatively as D gene (5 bases match). The sequenced material came from peripheral blood. The clonotype comes from a man in his sixties with active or convalescent COVID-19. The CDR3 amino acid sequence is: CASSLIQGGEAFF. The DNA sequence reads TGTGCCAGCAGCTTAATCCAGGGCGGTGAAGCTTTCTTT.